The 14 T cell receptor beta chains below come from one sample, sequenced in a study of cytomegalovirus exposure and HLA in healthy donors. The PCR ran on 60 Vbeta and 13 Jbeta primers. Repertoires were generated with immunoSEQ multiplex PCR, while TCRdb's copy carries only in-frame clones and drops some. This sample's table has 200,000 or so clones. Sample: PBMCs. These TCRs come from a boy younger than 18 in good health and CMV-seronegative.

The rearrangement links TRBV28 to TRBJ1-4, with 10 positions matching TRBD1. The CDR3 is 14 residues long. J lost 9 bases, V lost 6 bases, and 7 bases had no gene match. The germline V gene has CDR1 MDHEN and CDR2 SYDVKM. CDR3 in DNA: TGTGCCAGCAGCTCGGGGGACAGGGGAAAAAAACTGTTTTTT. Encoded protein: CASSSGDRGKKLFF.

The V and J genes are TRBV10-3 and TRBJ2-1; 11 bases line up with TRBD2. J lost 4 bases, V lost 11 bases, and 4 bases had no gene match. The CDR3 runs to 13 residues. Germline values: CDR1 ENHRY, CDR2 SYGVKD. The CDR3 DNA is TGTGCCTCACTAGCGGGGGTTTACAATGAGCAGTTCTTC. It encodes CASLAGVYNEQFF.

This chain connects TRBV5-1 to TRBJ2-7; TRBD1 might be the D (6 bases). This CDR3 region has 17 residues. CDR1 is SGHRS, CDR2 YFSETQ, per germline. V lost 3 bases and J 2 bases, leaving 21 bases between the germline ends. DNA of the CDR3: TGCGCCAGCAGCTCCCCCGAAGGACAGTCCCTACCCTACGAGCAGTACTTC. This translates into CASSSPEGQSLPYEQYF.

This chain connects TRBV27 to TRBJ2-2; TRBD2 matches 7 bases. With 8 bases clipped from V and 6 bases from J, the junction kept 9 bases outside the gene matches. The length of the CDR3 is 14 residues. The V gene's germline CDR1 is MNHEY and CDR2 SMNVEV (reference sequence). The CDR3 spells CASGVGGWPGELFF. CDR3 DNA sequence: TGTGCCAGCGGAGTCGGGGGGTGGCCCGGGGAGCTGTTTTTT.

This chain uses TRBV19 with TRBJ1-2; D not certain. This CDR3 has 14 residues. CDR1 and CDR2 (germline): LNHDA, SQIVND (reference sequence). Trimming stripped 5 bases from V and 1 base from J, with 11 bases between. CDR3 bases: TGTGCCAGTAGTGGAGCAGTGGGTAACTATGGCTACACCTTC. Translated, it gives CASSGAVGNYGYTF.

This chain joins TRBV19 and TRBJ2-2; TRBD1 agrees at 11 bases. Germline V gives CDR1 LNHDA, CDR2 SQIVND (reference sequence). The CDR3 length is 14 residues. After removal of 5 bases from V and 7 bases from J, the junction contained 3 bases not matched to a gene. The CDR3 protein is CASSWTGGIGELFF. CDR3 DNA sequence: TGTGCCAGTAGTTGGACAGGGGGCATCGGGGAGCTGTTTTTT.

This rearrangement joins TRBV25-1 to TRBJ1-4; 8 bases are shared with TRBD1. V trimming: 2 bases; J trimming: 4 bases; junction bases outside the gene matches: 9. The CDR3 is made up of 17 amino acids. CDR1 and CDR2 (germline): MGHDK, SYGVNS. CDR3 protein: CASSETAGTGLNEKLFF. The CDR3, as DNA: TGTGCCAGCAGTGAAACCGCCGGGACAGGACTTAATGAAAAACTGTTTTTT.

The CDR3 DNA follows: TGTGCCAGCAGCCAACATAACACTGAAGCTTTCTTT. It is translated as CASSQHNTEAFF. The rearrangement links TRBV5-4 to TRBJ1-1; D remains ambiguous. The CDR3 consists of 12 residues. Trimming cost V 4 bases and J 2 bases, with 6 bases left between them. CDR1 SGHNT and CDR2 YYREEE come from the germline V gene (reference sequence).

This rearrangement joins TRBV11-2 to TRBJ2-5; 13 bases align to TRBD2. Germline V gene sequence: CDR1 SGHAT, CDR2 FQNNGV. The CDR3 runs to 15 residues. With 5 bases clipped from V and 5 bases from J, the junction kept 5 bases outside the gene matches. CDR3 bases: TGTGCCAGCAGCCTACTAGCGGGGGGGCGGGAGACCCAGTACTTC. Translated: CASSLLAGGRETQYF.

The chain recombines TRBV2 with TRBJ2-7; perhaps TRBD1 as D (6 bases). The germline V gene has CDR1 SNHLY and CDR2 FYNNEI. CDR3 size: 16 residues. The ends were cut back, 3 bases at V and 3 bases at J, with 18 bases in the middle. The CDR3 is CASSEPTGRASYEQYF. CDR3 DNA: TGTGCCAGCAGTGAGCCGACAGGACGGGCTAGCTACGAGCAGTACTTC. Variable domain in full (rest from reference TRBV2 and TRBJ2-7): EPEVTQTPSHQVTQMGQEVILRCVPISNHLYFYWYRQILGQKVEFLVSFYNNEISEKSEIFDDQFSVERPDGSNFTLKIRSTKLEDSAMYFCASSEPTGRASYEQYFGPGTRLTVT.

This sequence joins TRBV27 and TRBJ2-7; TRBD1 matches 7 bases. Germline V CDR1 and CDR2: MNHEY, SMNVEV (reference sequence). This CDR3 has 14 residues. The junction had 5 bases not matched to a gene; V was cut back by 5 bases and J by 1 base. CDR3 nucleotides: TGTGCCAGCAGTGACCGGGACAGTTCCTACGAGCAGTACTTC. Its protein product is CASSDRDSSYEQYF.

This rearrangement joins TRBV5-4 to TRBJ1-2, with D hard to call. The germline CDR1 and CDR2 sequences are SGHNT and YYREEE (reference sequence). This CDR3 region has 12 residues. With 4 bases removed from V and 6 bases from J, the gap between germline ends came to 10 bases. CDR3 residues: CASSPGIHGYTF. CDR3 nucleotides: TGTGCCAGCAGCCCGGGAATCCATGGCTACACCTTC.

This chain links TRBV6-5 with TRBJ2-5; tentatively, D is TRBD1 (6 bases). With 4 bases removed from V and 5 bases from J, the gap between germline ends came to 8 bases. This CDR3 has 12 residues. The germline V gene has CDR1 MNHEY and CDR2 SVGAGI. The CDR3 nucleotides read TGTGCCAGCAGTTCGGGACACGAGACCCAGTACTTC. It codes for CASSSGHETQYF.

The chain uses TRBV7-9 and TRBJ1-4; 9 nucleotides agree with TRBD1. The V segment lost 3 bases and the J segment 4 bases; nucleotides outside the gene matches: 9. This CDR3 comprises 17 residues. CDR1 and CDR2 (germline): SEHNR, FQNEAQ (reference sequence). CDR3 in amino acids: CASSFYLPGQGNEKLFF. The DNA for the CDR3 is TGTGCCAGCAGCTTCTATCTCCCGGGACAGGGTAATGAAAAACTGTTTTTT.